This TCR beta chain was retrieved from a study of human thymus T cells. This CDR3 contains 15 residues. V was clipped by 5 bases and J by 6 bases, with 17 bases between them. In germline, CDR1 is SGHVS, CDR2 FNYEAQ. The count of this clone is one. Assay: immunoSEQ multiplex PCR; the TCRdb copy retains only in-frame clones and omits some. The sample has 35,000 to 45,000 clones, 90% to 95% seen once. The chain combines TRBV7-6 with TRBJ1-5, with a tentative D call TRBD1 (6 bases). Sequencing was carried out using blood. The sequence came from a boy under two years old with a congenital heart defect but otherwise immunologically healthy. CDR3 region: CASSDHRERGQPQHF. CDR3 coding DNA: TGTGCCAGCAGCGATCACAGGGAAAGAGGTCAGCCCCAGCATTTT.